One sample yielded the 24 T cell receptor beta chains listed below, sequenced in a study of Ad26.COV2.S vaccination and SARS-CoV-2 variants. Treatment defined: about 20 received Ad26.COV2.S at low or high dose, single or two shots; a few received placebo; per-sample allocation not given. On day 63 after the first injection, vaccine and placebo recipients gave samples. Generated by immunoSEQ multiplex PCR, the TCRdb table keeps only in-frame clones and is missing some. The table shows 440,000 or so clones, with 89% occurring only once. The sample in question was peripheral blood, obtained in a trial of Ad26.COV2.S vaccine versus placebo. The source of these receptors is a person between 18 and 59 years old who received the Ad26.COV2.S COVID-19 vaccine or a placebo.

The chain joins TRBV9 to TRBJ2-3; D is uncertain. Trimming pared 0 bases from V and 4 bases from J, leaving 6 bases between. Germline V gives CDR1 SGDLS, CDR2 YYNGEE. The CDR3 spans 13 residues. The CDR3: CASSVAWADTQYF. In DNA form, the CDR3 reads TGTGCCAGCAGCGTAGCCTGGGCAGATACGCAGTATTTT.

This chain joins TRBV7-9 and TRBJ2-3; a possible D gene is TRBD2 (6 bases). V was shortened by 2 bases and J by 6 bases, with 12 bases between the two germline ends. CDR1 and CDR2 from the germline V gene are SEHNR and FQNEAQ (reference sequence). This CDR3 has 14 amino acids. CDR3 coding DNA: TGTGCCAGCAGCTTAAGACTAGTGGGCGATACGCAGTATTTT. Amino acid sequence: CASSLRLVGDTQYF.

V and J are TRBV6-2 or TRBV6-3 and TRBJ2-7, with D perhaps matching TRBD2 (5 bases). The CDR3 length is 16 residues. Germline assignment: CDR1 MNHEY and CDR2 SVGEGT. The V gene lost 2 bases and the J gene lost 5 bases, with 19 bases spanning the gap. The CDR3 here is CASSYRRSEVRDEQYF. CDR3 nucleotides: TGTGCCAGCAGTTACAGGCGGTCGGAGGTCCGGGACGAGCAGTACTTC.

The rearrangement links TRBV7-3 to TRBJ2-1, with TRBD2 identical over 11 bases. The V and J ends lost 5 bases and 7 bases, in that order; junction bases with no gene match: 7. The CDR3 has 15 residues. Germline assignment: CDR1 SGHTA and CDR2 FQGTGA. CDR3 in DNA: TGTGCCAGCAGCGTTAGCGGGAGGGCCGGGAATGAGCAGTTCTTC. This sequence encodes CASSVSGRAGNEQFF.

This clone was detected once. V is TRBV9 and J is TRBJ2-7, with TRBD1 matching over 7 bases. Germline-derived CDR1 and CDR2 are SGDLS and YYNGEE. The CDR3 totals 14 residues. V trimming: 2 bases; J trimming: 5 bases; junction bases outside the gene matches: 7. The CDR3 region has the DNA TGTGCCAGCAGCGTTGGACAGGCGACGCACGAGCAGTACTTC. This encodes CASSVGQATHEQYF.

The rearrangement links TRBV11-2 to TRBJ2-2, with 10 bases identical to TRBD2. V lost 8 bases to trimming and J lost 7 bases; unmatched junction nucleotides: 10. This CDR3 contains 15 residues. CDR1 SGHAT and CDR2 FQNNGV come from the germline V gene. CDR3 in DNA: TGTGCCAGCGGTGCAGGACTAGCGGATCTCGGGGAGCTGTTTTTT. It yields the protein CASGAGLADLGELFF. The full variable domain, in which reference TRBV11-2 and TRBJ2-2 provide the parts outside the CDR3, is EAGVAQSPRYKIIEKRQSVAFWCNPISGHATLYWYQQILGQGPKLLIQFQNNGVVDDSQLPKDRFSAERLKGVDSTLKIQPAKLEDSAVYLCASGAGLADLGELFFGEGSRLTVL.

V and J are TRBV7-9 and TRBJ2-3; TRBD1 is a possible D gene (6 bases). Per the germline V gene, CDR1 is SEHNR and CDR2 is FQNEAQ (reference sequence). Trimming removed 3 bases from V and 4 bases from J, with 14 bases in between. The CDR3 spans 15 residues. CDR3: CASSFQGPGADTQYF. For the CDR3, the DNA is TGTGCCAGCAGCTTTCAGGGGCCGGGCGCAGATACGCAGTATTTT.

CDR3 amino acids: CASSPSGSAYNEQFF. The CDR3 region has the DNA TGTGCCAGCAGCCCTAGCGGGAGTGCCTACAATGAGCAGTTCTTC. The chain has TRBV11-2 and TRBJ2-1; 10 positions match TRBD2. Germline lookup yields CDR1 SGHAT and CDR2 FQNNGV. The junction had 3 bases not matched to a gene; V was cut back by 5 bases and J by 2 bases. The CDR3 totals 15 residues.

This chain links TRBV5-5 with TRBJ1-6; D may be TRBD1 (5 bases). The CDR3 contains 15 residues. Trimming took 0 bases from V and 9 from J, leaving 13 bases between them. Germline V gene lookup returns CDR1 SGHKS and CDR2 YYEKEE (reference sequence). The CDR3 DNA follows: TGTGCCAGCAGCTTGGTAGCAGGGTTTAGTTCACCCCTCCACTTT. This sequence encodes CASSLVAGFSSPLHF. Combining the CDR3 with reference TRBV5-5 and TRBJ1-6 gives the whole variable domain DAGVTQSPTHLIKTRGQQVTLRCSPISGHKSVSWYQQVLGQGPQFIFQYYEKEERGRGNFPDRFSARQFPNYSSELNVNALLLGDSALYLCASSLVAGFSSPLHFGNGTRLTVT.

The chain uses TRBV7-2 and TRBJ2-3; TRBD1 aligns across 9 bases. V lost 1 base to trimming and J lost 3 bases; unmatched junction nucleotides: 2. Germline V gives CDR1 SGHTA, CDR2 FQGNSA. The CDR3 contains 15 residues. The CDR3 nucleotides read TGTGCCAGCAGCTTAGGACAGGGGGGGACAGATACGCAGTATTTT. This translates into CASSLGQGGTDTQYF.

The genes are TRBV18 and TRBJ1-1; D ambiguous. V dropped 3 bases and J dropped 2 bases, with 7 bases sitting between them. This CDR3 comprises 13 residues. CDR1 and CDR2 from the germline V gene are KGHSH and LQKENI. The CDR3 DNA is TGTGCCAGCTCACCCTTCAGCAACACTGAAGCTTTCTTT. Translated, it gives CASSPFSNTEAFF.

CDR3 coding DNA: TGTGCCAGCAGCTTGGACAGGGGTCGGGAAGCTTTCTTT. It encodes CASSLDRGREAFF. The V gene is TRBV7-3, the J gene TRBJ1-1; 9 bases map to TRBD1. J lost 8 bases, V lost 3 bases, and 4 bases had no gene match. The CDR3 has 13 residues. CDR1 is SGHTA and CDR2 is FQGTGA in the germline V gene.

The chain links TRBV3-1 (or the pseudogene TRBV3-2) to TRBJ1-1, with TRBD1 as a possible D gene (5 bases). Germline V gives CDR1 LGHDT, CDR2 YNNKEL (reference sequence). Trimming took 0 bases from V and 8 from J, leaving 10 bases between them. The CDR3 has 13 amino acids. The CDR3 region is CASSQEGALEAFF. CDR3 nucleotide sequence: TGTGCCAGCAGCCAAGAAGGGGCCTTAGAAGCTTTCTTT.

This chain joins TRBV30 and TRBJ1-5, with D possibly TRBD1 on 6 matching bases. Trimming stripped 0 bases from V and 6 bases from J, with 15 bases between. Per the germline V gene, CDR1 is GTSNPN and CDR2 is SVGIG (reference sequence). This CDR3 is 15 amino acids long. CDR3 in amino acids: CAWSVSGGGGQPQHF. CDR3 coding DNA: TGTGCCTGGAGTGTATCTGGGGGCGGGGGTCAGCCCCAGCATTTT.

J is TRBJ1-3 and V is TRBV3-1 (or the pseudogene TRBV3-2); 7 bases fit TRBD1. Germline V gene data show CDR1 as LGHDT and CDR2 as YNNKEL (reference sequence). J gave up 3 bases and V 4 bases, and 6 bases lay outside the gene matches. CDR3 length equals 15 residues. The CDR3 reads CASSLSRGYGNTIYF. In nucleotides, the CDR3 is TGTGCCAGCAGCCTAAGCAGGGGGTATGGAAACACCATATATTTT.

The gene calls are TRBV9 and TRBJ1-6; D perhaps matches TRBD1 (5 bases). This CDR3 comprises 16 residues. The germline gives CDR1 SGDLS, CDR2 YYNGEE. Trimming cost V 3 bases and J 0 bases, with 10 bases left between them. The CDR3 sequence is CASSASGSSYNSPLHF. In DNA, the CDR3 is TGTGCCAGCAGCGCCTCAGGGAGCTCCTATAATTCACCCCTCCACTTT.

J is TRBJ2-3 and V is TRBV6-5; the D gene is possibly TRBD2 (7 bases). Trimming removed 2 bases from V and 5 bases from J, with 14 bases in between. This CDR3 region has 15 residues. Germline V lookup: CDR1 MNHEY, CDR2 SVGAGI. CDR3 amino acids: CASSYHAGAIDTQYF. The DNA for the CDR3 is TGTGCCAGCAGTTACCACGCGGGGGCGATAGATACGCAGTATTTT.

This chain joins TRBV2 and TRBJ2-4; D ambiguous. The CDR3 is 14 amino acids. Trimming pared 5 bases from V and 0 bases from J, leaving 8 bases between. Germline V lookup: CDR1 SNHLY, CDR2 FYNNEI. CDR3 protein: CASSLGLAKNIQYF. The CDR3 nucleotides read TGTGCCAGCAGTCTCGGCCTAGCCAAAAACATTCAGTACTTC. Together with reference TRBV2 and TRBJ2-4, the CDR3 gives the full variable domain: EPEVTQTPSHQVTQMGQEVILRCVPISNHLYFYWYRQILGQKVEFLVSFYNNEISEKSEIFDDQFSVERPDGSNFTLKIRSTKLEDSAMYFCASSLGLAKNIQYFGAGTRLSVL.

Here the CDR3 reads CAISESSGRGDTEAFF. CDR3 nucleotides: TGTGCCATCAGTGAGTCGAGTGGGCGTGGGGACACTGAAGCTTTCTTT. The rearrangement uses TRBV10-3 and TRBJ1-1; no definite D call. CDR1 ENHRY and CDR2 SYGVKD come from the germline V gene. Trimming took 0 bases from V and 3 from J, leaving 14 bases between them. The CDR3 extends over 16 amino acids.

The chain combines TRBV7-2 with TRBJ1-1; D uncertain. Trimming took 7 bases from V and 1 from J, leaving 13 bases between them. The CDR3 loop spans 14 amino acids. Germline assignment: CDR1 SGHTA and CDR2 FQGNSA. This chain's CDR3 is CASTFGSTNTEAFF. CDR3 in DNA: TGTGCCAGCACCTTTGGGTCGACGAACACTGAAGCTTTCTTT. Supplemented by reference TRBV7-2 and TRBJ1-1, the full variable domain reads GAGVSQSPSNKVTEKGKDVELRCDPISGHTALYWYRQSLGQGLEFLIYFQGNSAPDKSGLPSDRFSAERTGGSVSTLTIQRTQQEDSAVYLCASTFGSTNTEAFFGQGTRLTVV.

The rearrangement joins TRBV9 to TRBJ2-7; 9 bases are shared with TRBD2. This CDR3 region has 15 residues. With V trimmed by 4 bases and J by 0 bases, 5 bases remained unmatched. CDR1 is SGDLS and CDR2 is YYNGEE in the germline V gene. CDR3 DNA sequence: TGTGCCAGCAGCCCCCGACTAGCGGCCTCCTACGAGCAGTACTTC. This encodes CASSPRLAASYEQYF.

The rearrangement uses TRBV5-1 and TRBJ2-3; TRBD1 is a possible D gene (5 bases). The CDR3 runs to 14 residues. Germline V gene sequence: CDR1 SGHRS, CDR2 YFSETQ. Deletions cut 3 bases from V and 1 base from J, with 9 bases between. CDR3 DNA sequence: TGCGCCAGCAGCTCCGCACAGGGCACAGATACGCAGTATTTT. Translation gives CASSSAQGTDTQYF.

The chain combines TRBV7-2 with TRBJ2-7, with a possible D match to TRBD1 (6 bases). V lost 3 bases to trimming and J lost 5 bases, with 14 bases between them. CDR1 is SGHTA and CDR2 is FQGNSA in the germline V gene. The CDR3 sequence is 14 residues long. CDR3 protein: CASSFTGFTDEQYF. For the CDR3, the DNA is TGTGCCAGCAGCTTTACAGGGTTTACGGACGAGCAGTACTTC.

The V gene is TRBV25-1, the J gene TRBJ2-2; unclear D gene. The CDR3 consists of 12 residues. With 4 bases removed from V and 8 bases from J, the gap between germline ends came to 8 bases. Per the germline V gene, CDR1 is MGHDK and CDR2 is SYGVNS. CDR3 in DNA: TGTGCCAGCAGTGCCGGCTTGGGGGAGCTGTTTTTT. Translating it yields CASSAGLGELFF.